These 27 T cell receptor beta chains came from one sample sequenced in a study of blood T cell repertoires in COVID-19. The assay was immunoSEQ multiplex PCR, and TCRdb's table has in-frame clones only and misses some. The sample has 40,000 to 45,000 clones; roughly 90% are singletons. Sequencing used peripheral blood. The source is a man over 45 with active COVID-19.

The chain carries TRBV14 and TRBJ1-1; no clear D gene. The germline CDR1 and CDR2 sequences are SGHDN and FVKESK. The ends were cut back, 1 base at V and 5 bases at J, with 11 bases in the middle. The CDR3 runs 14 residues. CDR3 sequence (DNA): TGTGCCAGCAGCCAAGCCTTGACCGGGACTGAAGCTTTCTTT. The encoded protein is CASSQALTGTEAFF.

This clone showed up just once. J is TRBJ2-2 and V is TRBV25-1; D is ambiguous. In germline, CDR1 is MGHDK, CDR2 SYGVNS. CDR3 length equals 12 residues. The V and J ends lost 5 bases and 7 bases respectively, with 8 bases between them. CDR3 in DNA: TGTGCCAGCAGTCTAAATATCGGGGAGCTGTTTTTT. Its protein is CASSLNIGELFF. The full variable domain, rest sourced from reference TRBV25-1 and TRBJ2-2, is EADIYQTPRYLVIGTGKKITLECSQTMGHDKMYWYQQDPGMELHLIHYSYGVNSTEKGDLSSESTVSRIRTEHFPLTLESARPSHTSQYLCASSLNIGELFFGEGSRLTVL.

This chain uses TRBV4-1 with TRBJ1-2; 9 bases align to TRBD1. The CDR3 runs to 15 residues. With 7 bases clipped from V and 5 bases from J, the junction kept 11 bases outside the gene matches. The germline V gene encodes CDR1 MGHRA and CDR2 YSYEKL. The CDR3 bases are TGCGCCAGCAACCCGGGACAGGGATTCGGGTATGGCTACACCTTC. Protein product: CASNPGQGFGYGYTF.

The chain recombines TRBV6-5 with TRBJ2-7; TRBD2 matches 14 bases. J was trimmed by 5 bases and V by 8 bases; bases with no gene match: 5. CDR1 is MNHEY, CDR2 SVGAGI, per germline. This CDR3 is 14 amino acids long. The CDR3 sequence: CASVGTSGSHEQYF. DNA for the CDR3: TGTGCCAGCGTCGGGACTAGCGGGAGCCACGAGCAGTACTTC.

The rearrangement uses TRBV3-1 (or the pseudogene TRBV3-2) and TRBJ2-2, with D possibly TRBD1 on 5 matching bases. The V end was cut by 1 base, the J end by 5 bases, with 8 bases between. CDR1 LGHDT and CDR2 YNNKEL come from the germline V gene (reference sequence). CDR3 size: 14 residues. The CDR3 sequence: CASSQAPGTGELFF. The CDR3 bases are TGTGCCAGCAGCCAAGCCCCAGGGACCGGGGAGCTGTTTTTT.

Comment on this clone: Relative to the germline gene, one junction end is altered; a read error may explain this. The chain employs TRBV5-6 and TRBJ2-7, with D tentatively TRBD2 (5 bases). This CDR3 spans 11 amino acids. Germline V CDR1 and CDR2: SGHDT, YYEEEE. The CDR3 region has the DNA TGTGCCAGCAGCTTGGGGACTTCAGGCGACTTC. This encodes CASSLGTSGDF.

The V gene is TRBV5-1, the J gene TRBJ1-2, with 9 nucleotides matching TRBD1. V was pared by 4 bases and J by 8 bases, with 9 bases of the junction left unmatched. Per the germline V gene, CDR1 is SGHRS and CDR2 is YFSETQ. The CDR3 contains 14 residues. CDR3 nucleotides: TGCGCCAGCAGCACCTGGACAGGGGCGGGCGGCTACACCTTC. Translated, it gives CASSTWTGAGGYTF. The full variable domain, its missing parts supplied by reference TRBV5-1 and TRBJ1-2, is KAGVTQTPRYLIKTRGQQVTLSCSPISGHRSVSWYQQTPGQGLQFLFEYFSETQRNKGNFPGRFSGRQFSNSRSEMNVSTLELGDSALYLCASSTWTGAGGYTFGSGTRLTVV.

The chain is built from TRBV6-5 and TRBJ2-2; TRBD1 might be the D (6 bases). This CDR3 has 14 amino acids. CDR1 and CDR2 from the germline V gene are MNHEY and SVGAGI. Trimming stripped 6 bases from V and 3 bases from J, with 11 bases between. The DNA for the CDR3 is TGTGCCAGCAGACAGGGTTGGGACACCGGGGAGCTGTTTTTT. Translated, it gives CASRQGWDTGELFF.

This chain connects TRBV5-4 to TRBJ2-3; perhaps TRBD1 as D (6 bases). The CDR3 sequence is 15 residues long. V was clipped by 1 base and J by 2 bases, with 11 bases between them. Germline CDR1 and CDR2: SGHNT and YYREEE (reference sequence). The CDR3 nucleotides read TGTGCCAGCAGCTTGACAGGGATCCTCACAGATACGCAGTATTTT. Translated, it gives CASSLTGILTDTQYF.

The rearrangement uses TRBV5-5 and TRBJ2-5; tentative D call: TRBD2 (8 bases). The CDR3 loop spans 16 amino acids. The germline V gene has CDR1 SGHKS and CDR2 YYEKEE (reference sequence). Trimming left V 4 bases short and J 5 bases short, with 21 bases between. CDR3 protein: CASSAPGGGWRETQYF. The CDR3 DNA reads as TGTGCCAGCAGCGCCCCGGGAGGGGGCTGGAGGGAGACCCAGTACTTC.

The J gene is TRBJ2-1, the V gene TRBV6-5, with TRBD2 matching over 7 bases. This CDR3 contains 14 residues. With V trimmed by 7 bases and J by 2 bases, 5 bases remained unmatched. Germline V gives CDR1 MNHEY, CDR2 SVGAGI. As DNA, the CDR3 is TGTGCCAGCACCCTAGCGGAAACCTACAATGAGCAGTTCTTC. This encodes CASTLAETYNEQFF.

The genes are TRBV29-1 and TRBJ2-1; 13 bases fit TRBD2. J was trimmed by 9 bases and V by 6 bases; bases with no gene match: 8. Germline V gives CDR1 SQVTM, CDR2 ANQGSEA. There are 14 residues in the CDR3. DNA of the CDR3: TGCAGCGTGGGGACTAGCGGGAAAAGGAGTGAGCAGTTCTTC. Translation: CSVGTSGKRSEQFF.

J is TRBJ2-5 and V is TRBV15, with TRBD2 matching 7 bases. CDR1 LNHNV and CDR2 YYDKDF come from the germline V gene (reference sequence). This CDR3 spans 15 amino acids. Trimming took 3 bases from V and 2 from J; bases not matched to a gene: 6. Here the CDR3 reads CATSSTREGQETQYF. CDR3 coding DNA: TGTGCCACCAGCAGTACCAGGGAGGGGCAAGAGACCCAGTACTTC.

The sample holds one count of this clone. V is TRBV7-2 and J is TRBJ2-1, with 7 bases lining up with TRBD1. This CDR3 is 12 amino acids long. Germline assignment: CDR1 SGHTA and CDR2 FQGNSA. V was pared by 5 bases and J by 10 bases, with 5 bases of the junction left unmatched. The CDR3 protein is CASSPRGREQFF. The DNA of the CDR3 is TGTGCCAGCAGCCCAAGGGGGCGGGAGCAGTTCTTC.

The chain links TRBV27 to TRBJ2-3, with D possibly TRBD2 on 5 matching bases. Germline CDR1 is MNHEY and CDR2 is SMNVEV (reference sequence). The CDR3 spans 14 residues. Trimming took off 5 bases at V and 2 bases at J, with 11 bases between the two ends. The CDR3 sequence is CASSRRLTTDTQYF. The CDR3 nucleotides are TGTGCCAGCAGTCGCAGACTAACCACAGATACGCAGTATTTT.

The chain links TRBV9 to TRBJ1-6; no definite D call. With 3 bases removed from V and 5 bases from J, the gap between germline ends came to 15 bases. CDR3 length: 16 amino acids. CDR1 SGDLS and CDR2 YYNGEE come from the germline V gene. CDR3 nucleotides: TGTGCCAGCAGCGCTGAAGCGCGGCCCGATAATTCACCCCTCCACTTT. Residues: CASSAEARPDNSPLHF.

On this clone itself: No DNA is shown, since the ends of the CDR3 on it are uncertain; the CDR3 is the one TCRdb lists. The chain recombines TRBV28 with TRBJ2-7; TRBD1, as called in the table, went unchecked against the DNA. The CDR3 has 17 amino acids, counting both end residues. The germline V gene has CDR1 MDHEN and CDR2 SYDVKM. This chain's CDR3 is CASSTSVRDTPTYEQYF.

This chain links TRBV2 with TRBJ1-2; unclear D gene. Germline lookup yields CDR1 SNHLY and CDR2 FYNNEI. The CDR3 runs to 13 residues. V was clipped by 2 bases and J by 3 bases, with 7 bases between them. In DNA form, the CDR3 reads TGTGCCAGCAGTGAAATCGGAGACTATGGCTACACCTTC. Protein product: CASSEIGDYGYTF.

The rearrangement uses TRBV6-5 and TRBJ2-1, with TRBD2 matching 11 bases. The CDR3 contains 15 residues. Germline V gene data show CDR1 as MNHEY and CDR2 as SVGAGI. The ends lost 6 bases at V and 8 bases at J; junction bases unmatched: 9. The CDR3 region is CASRKLAGGIDEQFF. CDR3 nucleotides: TGTGCCAGCAGGAAGCTAGCGGGAGGTATCGATGAGCAGTTCTTC.

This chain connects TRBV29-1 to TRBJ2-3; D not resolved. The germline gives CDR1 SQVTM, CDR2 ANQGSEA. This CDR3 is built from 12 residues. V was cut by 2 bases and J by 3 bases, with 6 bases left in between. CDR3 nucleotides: TGCAGCGTTGAACTCGGGACAGATACGCAGTATTTT. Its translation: CSVELGTDTQYF.

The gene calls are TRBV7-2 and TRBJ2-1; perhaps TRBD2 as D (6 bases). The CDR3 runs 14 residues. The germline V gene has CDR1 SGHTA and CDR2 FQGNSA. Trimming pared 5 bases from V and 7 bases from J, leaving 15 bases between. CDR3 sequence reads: CASSPYSLANEQFF. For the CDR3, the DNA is TGTGCCAGCAGCCCCTACTCCCTAGCGAATGAGCAGTTCTTC. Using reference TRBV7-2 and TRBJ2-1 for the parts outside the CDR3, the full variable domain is GAGVSQSPSNKVTEKGKDVELRCDPISGHTALYWYRQSLGQGLEFLIYFQGNSAPDKSGLPSDRFSAERTGGSVSTLTIQRTQQEDSAVYLCASSPYSLANEQFFGPGTRLTVL.

CDR3 region: CASSPWGGARTGELFF. Here the CDR3 DNA reads TGTGCCAGCAGCCCCTGGGGGGGAGCAAGGACCGGGGAGCTGTTTTTT. V usage is TRBV13 and J usage is TRBJ2-2; 7 positions match TRBD2. J lost 5 bases, V lost 5 bases, and 11 bases had no gene match. The CDR3 totals 16 residues. The germline CDR1 and CDR2 sequences are PRHDT and FYEKMQ (reference sequence). The full variable domain, with the rest looked up from reference TRBV13 and TRBJ2-2, is AAGVIQSPRHLIKEKRETATLKCYPIPRHDTVYWYQQGPGQDPQFLISFYEKMQSDKGSIPDRFSAQQFSDYHSELNMSSLELGDSALYFCASSPWGGARTGELFFGEGSRLTVL.

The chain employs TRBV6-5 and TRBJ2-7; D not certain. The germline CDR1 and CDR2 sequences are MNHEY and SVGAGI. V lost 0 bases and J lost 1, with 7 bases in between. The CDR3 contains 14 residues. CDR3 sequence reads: CASSYSVASYEQYF. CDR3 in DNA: TGTGCCAGCAGTTACTCAGTAGCTTCCTACGAGCAGTACTTC.

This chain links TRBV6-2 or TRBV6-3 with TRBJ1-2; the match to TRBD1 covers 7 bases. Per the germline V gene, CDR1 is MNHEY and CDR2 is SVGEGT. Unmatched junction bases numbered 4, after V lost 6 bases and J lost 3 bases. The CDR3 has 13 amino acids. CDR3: CASSIGTDYGYTF. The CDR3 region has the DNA TGTGCCAGCAGCATTGGGACAGACTATGGCTACACCTTC.

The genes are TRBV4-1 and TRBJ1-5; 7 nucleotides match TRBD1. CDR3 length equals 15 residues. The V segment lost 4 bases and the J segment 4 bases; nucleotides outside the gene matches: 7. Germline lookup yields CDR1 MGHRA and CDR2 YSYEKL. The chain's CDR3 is CASSLEGQTNQPQHF. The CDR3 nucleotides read TGCGCCAGCAGCCTCGAGGGACAGACGAATCAGCCCCAGCATTTT.

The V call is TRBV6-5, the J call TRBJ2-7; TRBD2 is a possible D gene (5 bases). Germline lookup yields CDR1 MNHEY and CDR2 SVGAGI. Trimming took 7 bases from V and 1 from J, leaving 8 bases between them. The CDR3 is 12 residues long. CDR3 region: CASTGESYEQYF. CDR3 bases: TGTGCCAGCACTGGGGAGTCCTACGAGCAGTACTTC.

The CDR3 DNA reads TGTGCCAGCAGCTTAGCACCAGGACAGGGGAAGGGCGAGCAGTACTTC. Its translation is CASSLAPGQGKGEQYF. The J gene is TRBJ2-7, the V gene TRBV7-2; 9 bases agree with TRBD1. Germline CDR1 is SGHTA and CDR2 is FQGNSA. This CDR3 spans 16 amino acids. V lost 0 bases, J lost 6 bases, and 9 bases stayed unmatched.